The 32 T cell receptor beta chains reported below all come from one sample, sequenced in a study of cytomegalovirus exposure and HLA in healthy donors. Sequencing used immunoSEQ multiplex PCR; TCRdb keeps in-frame clones, though not all of them. Of roughly 180,000 clones in the sample, approximately 86% were seen once. The sample comprised PBMCs. These receptors were collected from a young man in good health and CMV-seropositive.

The V gene is TRBV28, the J gene TRBJ1-4, with TRBD1 matching over 7 bases. CDR1 is MDHEN and CDR2 is SYDVKM in the germline V gene. This CDR3 is built from 15 residues. The V gene end was trimmed by 6 bases and the J gene end by 8 bases; junction bases not matched to a gene: 12. The CDR3 spells CASSPSGTASEKLFF. The CDR3 DNA reads TGTGCCAGCAGCCCCAGCGGGACAGCCAGCGAAAAACTGTTTTTT.

This clone was observed a single time. CDR3 loop: CASSSQPQRGTYEQYF. CDR3 sequence (DNA): TGTGCCAGCAGCTCCCAACCTCAGCGGGGTACCTACGAGCAGTACTTC. The J gene is TRBJ2-7, the V gene TRBV13, with 7 bases aligning to TRBD2. J was trimmed by 2 bases and V by 4 bases; bases with no gene match: 11. This CDR3 is built from 16 residues. CDR1 and CDR2 (germline): PRHDT, FYEKMQ (reference sequence).

V and J are TRBV28 and TRBJ2-7; TRBD1 matches at 9 bases. Germline assignment: CDR1 MDHEN and CDR2 SYDVKM. This CDR3 has 14 residues. J was trimmed by 3 bases and V by 4 bases; bases with no gene match: 4. The CDR3 nucleotides read TGTGCCAGCAGTTATGACAGGGGGATCTACGAGCAGTACTTC. Its translation is CASSYDRGIYEQYF.

The sample holds many counts of this clone. V is TRBV6-1 and J is TRBJ2-6; D gene uncertain. V was clipped by 2 bases and J by 2 bases, with 10 bases between them. CDR3 length: 16 amino acids. In germline, CDR1 is MNHNS, CDR2 SASEGT. The CDR3 spells CASSEYSRTGANVLTF. For the CDR3, the DNA is TGTGCCAGCAGTGAATACAGCAGGACTGGGGCCAACGTCCTGACTTTC.

The chain combines TRBV2 with TRBJ1-5; 7 nucleotides line up with TRBD1. J lost 5 bases, V lost 4 bases, and 2 bases had no gene match. Germline V gives CDR1 SNHLY, CDR2 FYNNEI. The CDR3 runs 13 residues. The CDR3 nucleotides are TGTGCCAGCAGTGGCAGGGGGTATCAGCCCCAGCATTTT. It translates to CASSGRGYQPQHF.

V is TRBV11-2 and J is TRBJ2-7, with D perhaps TRBD1 (5 bases). Trimming pared 1 base from V and 4 bases from J, leaving 14 bases between. The CDR3 length is 15 residues. The germline V gene encodes CDR1 SGHAT and CDR2 FQNNGV. The CDR3, as DNA: TGTGCCAGCAGCTTAGGTGGGGCCGGGCGTTACGAGCAGTACTTC. It translates to CASSLGGAGRYEQYF.

CDR3 bases: TGCAGCGTTGGCCAAACAGGGGTCGGTGGCTACACCTTC. Protein sequence: CSVGQTGVGGYTF. This chain joins TRBV29-1 and TRBJ1-2; 7 nucleotides match TRBD1. V was pared by 4 bases and J by 7 bases, with 9 bases of the junction left unmatched. Germline CDR1 reads SQVTM; CDR2 reads ANQGSEA. The CDR3 has 13 amino acids. Combining the CDR3 with reference TRBV29-1 and TRBJ1-2 gives the whole variable domain SAVISQKPSRDICQRGTSLTIQCQVDSQVTMMFWYRQQPGQSLTLIATANQGSEATYESGFVIDKFPISRPNLTFSTLTVSNMSPEDSSIYLCSVGQTGVGGYTFGSGTRLTVV.

The chain uses TRBV9 and TRBJ2-3; 12 bases map to TRBD2. The CDR3 is 17 amino acids. Looked up from germline, CDR1 is SGDLS and CDR2 is YYNGEE. After removal of 4 bases from V and 6 bases from J, the junction contained 12 bases not matched to a gene. DNA of the CDR3: TGTGCCAGCAGCCCTCTCCCGACTAGCGGGGGTCTCGATACGCAGTATTTT. This gives the protein CASSPLPTSGGLDTQYF.

The chain has TRBV19 and TRBJ1-2; D unclear. Germline V CDR1 and CDR2: LNHDA, SQIVND (reference sequence). Deletions cut 5 bases from V and 6 bases from J, with 7 bases between. The CDR3 runs to 11 residues. For the CDR3, the DNA is TGTGCCAGTAGTTATGGGAATGGCTACACCTTC. Translated, it gives CASSYGNGYTF.

The J gene is TRBJ2-3, the V gene TRBV7-3; 7 bases are shared with TRBD1. The CDR3 sequence is 15 residues long. Germline-derived CDR1 and CDR2 are SGHTA and FQGTGA. The junction had 3 bases not matched to a gene; V was cut back by 3 bases and J by 0 bases. The CDR3 DNA is TGTGCCAGCAGCTTGACAGGGAGAAGCACAGATACGCAGTATTTT. Its translation is CASSLTGRSTDTQYF.

The chain combines TRBV5-1 with TRBJ1-1; 9 nucleotides align to TRBD1. Germline assignment: CDR1 SGHRS and CDR2 YFSETQ. With V trimmed by 6 bases and J by 3 bases, 3 bases remained unmatched. CDR3 length: 13 residues. CDR3 nucleotide sequence: TGCGCCAGCACGGGACAGGGATACACTGAAGCTTTCTTT. This codes for CASTGQGYTEAFF.

The V gene is TRBV5-1, the J gene TRBJ2-5; 7 bases agree with TRBD1. After removal of 6 bases from V and 0 bases from J, the junction contained 8 bases not matched to a gene. From germline, CDR1 is SGHRS and CDR2 YFSETQ. The CDR3 has 15 amino acids. CDR3 coding DNA: TGCGCCAGCACGCCTTGGGGGACAGACCAAGAGACCCAGTACTTC. This translates into CASTPWGTDQETQYF.

V is TRBV5-1 and J is TRBJ2-1, with D unclear. This CDR3 contains 14 residues. V was trimmed by 1 base and J by 5 bases, leaving 10 bases between them. CDR1 is SGHRS and CDR2 is YFSETQ in the germline V gene. This CDR3 reads CASSLSAGHNEQFF. In DNA form, the CDR3 reads TGCGCCAGCAGCTTGTCCGCAGGTCACAATGAGCAGTTCTTC.

The sample holds a few counts of this clone. The J gene is TRBJ1-2, the V gene TRBV5-4; no reliable D call. CDR3 length equals 15 residues. Germline CDR1 SGHNT, CDR2 YYREEE (reference sequence). Deletions cut 1 base from V and 5 bases from J, with 15 bases between. The CDR3, as DNA: TGTGCCAGCAGCTTGCAGCGCGCTCAACCTTATGGCTACACCTTC. Amino acids: CASSLQRAQPYGYTF.

The chain is built from TRBV27 and TRBJ2-7; 7 bases agree with TRBD1. Germline lookup yields CDR1 MNHEY and CDR2 SMNVEV (reference sequence). This CDR3 contains 13 residues. Trimming took 3 bases from V and 3 from J; bases not matched to a gene: 2. This chain's CDR3 is CASSFQGDYEQYF. The CDR3 DNA reads TGTGCCAGCAGTTTTCAGGGGGACTACGAGCAGTACTTC.

The V and J genes are TRBV18 and TRBJ2-3, with D uncertain. The germline CDR1 and CDR2 sequences are KGHSH and LQKENI. This CDR3 contains 12 residues. The ends were cut back, 6 bases at V and 2 bases at J, with 6 bases in the middle. CDR3 nucleotides: TGTGCCAGCTCCCCCAACACAGATACGCAGTATTTT. It codes for CASSPNTDTQYF.

The CDR3 region is CASRPRDRELDTQYF. CDR3 DNA: TGTGCCAGCAGGCCCCGGGACAGGGAGTTAGATACGCAGTATTTT. The rearrangement uses TRBV6-1 and TRBJ2-3; 9 bases match TRBD1. The CDR3 covers 15 residues. V lost 6 bases to trimming and J lost 5 bases; unmatched junction nucleotides: 9. Germline V gene sequence: CDR1 MNHNS, CDR2 SASEGT.

The chain carries TRBV6-5 and TRBJ1-4; 10 bases fit TRBD1. Germline CDR1 MNHEY, CDR2 SVGAGI. The CDR3 has 15 amino acids. With 6 bases clipped from V and 7 bases from J, the junction kept 8 bases outside the gene matches. The CDR3, as DNA: TGTGCCAGCAGCGACAGGGGGCGCGGGAGTGAAAAACTGTTTTTT. Translating gives CASSDRGRGSEKLFF.

The chain couples TRBV28 to TRBJ2-7; TRBD2 might be the D (6 bases). Germline CDR1 is MDHEN and CDR2 is SYDVKM. This CDR3 contains 11 residues. Trimming took 7 bases from V and 4 from J, leaving 8 bases between them. The CDR3 sequence: CASTAGYEQYF. CDR3 DNA: TGTGCCAGCACGGCGGGGTACGAGCAGTACTTC. The whole variable domain, remainder taken from reference TRBV28 and TRBJ2-7, is DVKVTQSSRYLVKRTGEKVFLECVQDMDHENMFWYRQDPGLGLRLIYFSYDVKMKEKGDIPEGYSVSREKKERFSLILESASTNQTSMYLCASTAGYEQYFGPGTRLTVT.

This CDR3 is CAIKERVNQPQHF. In DNA, the CDR3 is TGTGCCATCAAAGAGCGGGTCAATCAGCCCCAGCATTTT. The chain joins TRBV10-3 to TRBJ1-5; D unclear. The CDR3 extends over 13 amino acids. The ends were cut back, 7 bases at V and 3 bases at J, with 10 bases in the middle. Germline CDR1 reads ENHRY; CDR2 reads SYGVKD.

The rearrangement links TRBV7-6 to TRBJ2-7; D may be TRBD1 or TRBD2 (6 bases each). V gave up 3 bases and J gave up 6 bases, with 27 bases separating them. There are 18 residues in the CDR3. Germline V gene lookup returns CDR1 SGHVS and CDR2 FNYEAQ. The CDR3, as DNA: TGTGCCAGCAGCTTTCAGGCCCCACAGGGCCGGGGGACTTCCGAGCAGTACTTC. This gives the protein CASSFQAPQGRGTSEQYF.

V and J are TRBV25-1 and TRBJ2-7; 9 bases are a match to TRBD1. The J segment lost 5 bases and the V segment lost 6 bases, leaving 8 bases of the junction unmatched. Germline CDR1 reads MGHDK; CDR2 reads SYGVNS. This CDR3 region has 14 residues. The CDR3 DNA is TGTGCCAGCAGAATTTCCGGGACAGGGAACGAGCAGTACTTC. Its protein product is CASRISGTGNEQYF.

The V gene is TRBV5-6, the J gene TRBJ1-6; 7 bases match TRBD1. The CDR3 contains 18 residues. Germline V lookup: CDR1 SGHDT, CDR2 YYEEEE. V shed 2 bases and J 0 bases; nucleotides not matched to a gene: 8. The CDR3 reads CASSLRAGGSSYNSPLHF. The CDR3 nucleotides read TGTGCCAGCAGCTTACGAGCAGGGGGGAGCTCCTATAATTCACCCCTCCACTTT.

V usage is TRBV11-3 and J usage is TRBJ2-7; 10 bases are a match to TRBD1. CDR1 and CDR2 (germline): SGHNT, YENEEA. Trimming removed 5 bases from V and 3 bases from J; junction bases left unmatched: 7. The CDR3 spans 15 residues. The CDR3 is CASSPLGTGDYEQYF. The CDR3 nucleotides read TGTGCCAGCAGCCCTCTCGGGACAGGGGACTACGAGCAGTACTTC. The full variable domain, rest sourced from reference TRBV11-3 and TRBJ2-7, is EAGVVQSPRYKIIEKKQPVAFWCNPISGHNTLYWYLQNLGQGPELLIRYENEEAVDDSQLPKDRFSAERLKGVDSTLKIQPAELGDSAVYLCASSPLGTGDYEQYFGPGTRLTVT.

V usage is TRBV14 and J usage is TRBJ1-6; D is unclear. The CDR3 loop spans 14 amino acids. V was clipped by 1 base and J by 10 bases, with 11 bases between them. Germline V lookup: CDR1 SGHDN, CDR2 FVKESK. The CDR3 DNA is TGTGCCAGCAGCCAAGGTCGGGAAAACTCACCCCTCCACTTT. This gives the protein CASSQGRENSPLHF.

There are many counts of this clone. V gene TRBV11-3 combines with J gene TRBJ1-1; D perhaps matches TRBD1 (6 bases). The germline V gene has CDR1 SGHNT and CDR2 YENEEA. The CDR3 has 15 residues. Trimming removed 0 bases at V and 5 bases at J, with 13 bases between. CDR3 nucleotides: TGTGCCAGCAGCTTAGATCTGGGGGCGAGAACTGAAGCTTTCTTT. Translation: CASSLDLGARTEAFF.

The chain combines TRBV2 with TRBJ2-3; TRBD2 might be the D (5 bases). The V gene lost 7 bases and the J gene lost 0 bases, with 17 bases spanning the gap. Looked up from germline, CDR1 is SNHLY and CDR2 is FYNNEI. The CDR3 has 16 residues. The DNA for the CDR3 is TGTGCCAGCACTACACTCCTGACTACTAGCACAGATACGCAGTATTTT. Translating gives CASTTLLTTSTDTQYF.

The rearrangement joins TRBV6-5 to TRBJ1-1; D is possibly TRBD1 (5 bases). In germline, CDR1 is MNHEY, CDR2 SVGAGI. Trimming took 9 bases from V and 3 from J, leaving 17 bases between them. The CDR3 runs to 14 residues. The CDR3 loop is CASGGAFPDTEAFF. Written as DNA, the CDR3 is TGTGCCAGTGGGGGAGCTTTCCCGGACACTGAAGCTTTCTTT.

In its sample, this clone was seen a few times. The chain has TRBV6-4 and TRBJ2-3; 12 nucleotides agree with TRBD2. V was clipped by 4 bases and J by 4 bases; unmatched bases: 6. Looked up from germline, CDR1 is MRHNA and CDR2 is SNTAGT. The CDR3 contains 16 residues. As DNA, the CDR3 is TGTGCCAGCAGTGCCGGCGCTAGCGGGGGGGCAGATACGCAGTATTTT. This gives the protein CASSAGASGGADTQYF.

The V and J genes are TRBV15 and TRBJ2-6, with TRBD1 matching 7 bases. The CDR3 consists of 16 residues. Germline-derived CDR1 and CDR2 are LNHNV and YYDKDF (reference sequence). After removal of 3 bases from V and 4 bases from J, the junction contained 6 bases not matched to a gene. The CDR3 loop reads CATSRETGIGANVLTF. DNA for the CDR3: TGTGCCACCAGCAGGGAGACAGGGATCGGGGCCAACGTCCTGACTTTC.

This chain uses TRBV11-2 with TRBJ2-5, with TRBD2 identical over 10 bases. With 3 bases clipped from V and 3 bases from J, the junction kept 4 bases outside the gene matches. The CDR3 sequence is 15 residues long. Germline V gene data show CDR1 as SGHAT and CDR2 as FQNNGV. CDR3 sequence (DNA): TGTGCCAGCAGCTTGCTAGCGGGAGTGGAAGAGACCCAGTACTTC. Translating gives CASSLLAGVEETQYF. Based on the CDR3 plus reference TRBV11-2 and TRBJ2-5, the full variable domain is EAGVAQSPRYKIIEKRQSVAFWCNPISGHATLYWYQQILGQGPKLLIQFQNNGVVDDSQLPKDRFSAERLKGVDSTLKIQPAKLEDSAVYLCASSLLAGVEETQYFGPGTRLLVL.

The rearrangement links TRBV6-5 to TRBJ2-7; D may be TRBD2 (6 bases). The length of the CDR3 is 14 residues. CDR1 MNHEY and CDR2 SVGAGI come from the germline V gene. Deletions cut 0 bases from V and 3 bases from J, with 9 bases between. The CDR3 here is CASSYSPGVYEQYF. In nucleotides, the CDR3 is TGTGCCAGCAGTTACTCGCCGGGGGTCTACGAGCAGTACTTC.